Given below is one T cell receptor (beta chain) in context. The source material, RNA transcripts, was used to amplify TCR beta CDR3 regions. First-round RT-PCR targeting the TCR CDR3 was performed with the HTBI primer set. One entry per CDR3 protein results from TCRdb running MiXCR on the multiplex PCR reads. The data contain about 600,000 distinct CDR3 sequences, 16% of them singletons. The sample is drawn from a study of T cells in Graves' hyperthyroidism and ophthalmopathy. The CDR3 spans 16 residues. The trim removed 8 bases at V and 8 bases at J, leaving 16 bases unmatched. CDR1 and CDR2 (germline): MNHEY, SVGEGT.

The sequencing sample was made of blood. This chain joins TRBV6-2 or TRBV6-3 and TRBJ1-4; 8 nucleotides match TRBD1. This sequence originates from a woman aged 40-49 years with Graves' ophthalmopathy. Here the CDR3 DNA reads TGTGCCAGCGCAACTCATCAGGGGGCCCGGGGGGAAAAACTGTTTTTT. Residues: CASATHQGARGEKLFF.